These 27 T cell receptor beta chains were all obtained from the same sample, sequenced in a study of regulatory T cells. Study-wide points: Hydrophobic residues at CDR3 positions 6 and 7 were enriched in conventional CD4+ T cells of CD3G-deficient patients.

The antigens these receptors bind are not known. Amplification used 52 TRBV primers and 13 TRBJ primers. Libraries were prepared by immunoSEQ multiplex PCR; TCRdb keeps only in-frame clonotypes and omits some of them. The sample holds almost 30,000 clones, roughly 90% seen once. What was sequenced was conventional CD4+ T cells sorted from blood. Receptors were obtained from a person under 35 with CD3G deficiency.

V and J are TRBV5-1 and TRBJ1-1; D might be TRBD1 (5 bases). The germline CDR1 and CDR2 sequences are SGHRS and YFSETQ. The CDR3 is made up of 13 amino acids. Trimming removed 1 base at V and 11 bases at J, with 15 bases between. The CDR3 bases are TGCGCCAGCAGCTTGTTCAGGGAGGATAACGCTTTCTTT. As protein: CASSLFREDNAFF.

The chain joins TRBV5-1 to TRBJ2-2, with D perhaps matching TRBD1 or TRBD2 (5 bases each). Trimming shortened V by 8 bases and J by 6 bases, and 14 bases separated the two germline ends. The CDR3 length is 13 residues. The germline CDR1 and CDR2 sequences are SGHRS and YFSETQ. The CDR3 protein is CASRSTGPGELFF. The CDR3 DNA reads as TGCGCCAGTCGGTCGACGGGGCCCGGGGAGCTGTTTTTT.

The genes are TRBV30 and TRBJ1-3, with D unresolved. Trimming stripped 7 bases from V and 2 bases from J, with 12 bases between. The CDR3 is 13 residues long. Germline loops: CDR1 GTSNPN, CDR2 SVGIG (reference sequence). CDR3 amino acids: CALNRMTGNTIYF. The CDR3 bases are TGTGCCTTGAACAGAATGACTGGAAACACCATATATTTT. Complete variable domain (other parts from reference TRBV30 and TRBJ1-3): SQTIHQWPATLVQPVGSPLSLECTVEGTSNPNLYWYRQAAGRGLQLLFYSVGIGQISSEVPQNLSASRPQDRQFILSSKKLLLSDSGFYLCALNRMTGNTIYFGEGSWLTVV.

This sequence joins TRBV4-1 and TRBJ2-1, with 7 bases matching TRBD2. With 0 bases clipped from V and 6 bases from J, the junction kept 11 bases outside the gene matches. CDR1 is MGHRA, CDR2 YSYEKL, per germline. This CDR3 is built from 17 residues. The CDR3 protein is CASSQEGGLAAANEQFF. The CDR3 coding sequence is TGCGCCAGCAGCCAAGAAGGTGGGCTAGCGGCCGCCAATGAGCAGTTCTTC.

The genes are TRBV30 and TRBJ2-7; the match to TRBD1 covers 7 bases. Losses at the gene ends were 5 bases for V and 1 base for J; bases not matched to a gene: 2. Germline V lookup: CDR1 GTSNPN, CDR2 SVGIG (reference sequence). The CDR3 has 12 amino acids. The CDR3 DNA follows: TGTGCCTGGGACAGGGATTCCTACGAGCAGTACTTC. The encoded protein is CAWDRDSYEQYF.

This rearrangement joins TRBV5-1 to TRBJ2-3; TRBD2 is a possible D gene (6 bases). This CDR3 contains 15 residues. V gave up 0 bases and J gave up 4 bases, with 12 bases separating them. Germline assignment: CDR1 SGHRS and CDR2 YFSETQ. The CDR3 protein is CASSLVSGAADTQYF. The CDR3 DNA reads TGCGCCAGCAGCTTGGTGTCGGGAGCAGCAGATACGCAGTATTTT.

The gene calls are TRBV28 and TRBJ2-1; TRBD1 agrees at 8 bases. Germline V gene lookup returns CDR1 MDHEN and CDR2 SYDVKM. This CDR3 is built from 15 residues. V trimming: 4 bases; J trimming: 5 bases; junction bases outside the gene matches: 7. The CDR3: CASSSSGGWNNEQFF. In DNA, the CDR3 is TGTGCCAGCAGTTCCTCAGGGGGCTGGAACAATGAGCAGTTCTTC.

The chain combines TRBV14 with TRBJ2-7, with D unclear. The germline V gene encodes CDR1 SGHDN and CDR2 FVKESK. CDR3 size: 12 residues. With 1 base removed from V and 3 bases from J, the gap between germline ends came to 4 bases. Written as DNA, the CDR3 is TGTGCCAGCAGCCAAGTCGTCTACGAGCAGTACTTC. Its translation: CASSQVVYEQYF. The full variable domain, completed using reference TRBV14 and TRBJ2-7, is EAGVTQFPSHSVIEKGQTVTLRCDPISGHDNLYWYRRVMGKEIKFLLHFVKESKQDESGMPNNRFLAERTGGTYSTLKVQPAELEDSGVYFCASSQVVYEQYFGPGTRLTVT.

The rearrangement links TRBV7-9 to TRBJ1-1; D is unclear. Trimming removed 9 bases at V and 1 base at J, with 15 bases between. Germline-derived CDR1 and CDR2 are SEHNR and FQNEAQ (reference sequence). This CDR3 spans 14 amino acids. The CDR3 loop reads CASSSMRGNTEAFF. DNA of the CDR3: TGTGCCAGTAGTTCGATGCGGGGGAACACTGAAGCTTTCTTT.

The chain uses TRBV5-4 and TRBJ1-2; tentative D call: TRBD1 (5 bases). The CDR3 is 14 amino acids. The V and J ends lost 5 bases and 2 bases respectively, with 13 bases between them. CDR1 and CDR2 (germline): SGHNT, YYREEE (reference sequence). CDR3 sequence: CASRRDSANYGYTF. CDR3 sequence (DNA): TGTGCCAGCAGACGGGACTCCGCAAACTATGGCTACACCTTC.

The table lists this clone with a count of one. The V call is TRBV28, the J call TRBJ2-1; 9 bases align to TRBD2. Germline trimming cut 1 base from V and 9 bases from J; bases unmatched to any gene: 7. This CDR3 is built from 15 residues. Germline-derived CDR1 and CDR2 are MDHEN and SYDVKM. The CDR3 region is CASSLFSGRHSEQFF. In nucleotides, the CDR3 is TGTGCCAGCAGTTTATTCAGCGGGAGGCACAGTGAGCAGTTCTTC.

This sequence joins TRBV7-9 and TRBJ2-1, with a weak D call TRBD1 (5 bases). Trimming took off 5 bases at V and 10 bases at J, with 15 bases between the two ends. Per the germline V gene, CDR1 is SEHNR and CDR2 is FQNEAQ (reference sequence). The CDR3 loop spans 13 amino acids. CDR3 amino acids: CASSQYTDREQFF. CDR3 coding DNA: TGTGCCAGCAGCCAATACACAGACAGAGAGCAGTTCTTC.

The genes are TRBV7-9 and TRBJ2-1, with 10 bases fitting TRBD2. The CDR3 contains 14 residues. Germline V gene data show CDR1 as SEHNR and CDR2 as FQNEAQ (reference sequence). Trimming cost V 1 base and J 9 bases; bases outside gene matches: 3. In nucleotides, the CDR3 is TGTGCCAGCAGCTTAGGGCTAGCGGGAGCTGAGCAGTTCTTC. Translated: CASSLGLAGAEQFF.

V is TRBV6-1 and J is TRBJ2-4; 7 positions match TRBD1. V shed 1 base, J shed 9 bases, and the junction held 3 bases outside the gene matches. The CDR3 is made up of 13 amino acids. CDR1 is MNHNS and CDR2 is SASEGT in the germline V gene. The CDR3, as DNA: TGTGCCAGCAGTGAAGGGCACAGGGGCATTCAGTACTTC. Encoded protein: CASSEGHRGIQYF.

CDR3 nucleotide sequence: TGTGCCAGCAGTGGGGACAGGGGACAGTTCTTC. Translating gives CASSGDRGQFF. The chain recombines TRBV2 with TRBJ2-1, with 10 positions matching TRBD1. This CDR3 region has 11 residues. V shed 4 bases, J shed 13 bases, and the junction held 1 base outside the gene matches. CDR1 is SNHLY, CDR2 FYNNEI, per germline.

The chain recombines TRBV18 with TRBJ1-1; D gene ambiguous. This CDR3 has 13 amino acids. Trimming shortened V by 3 bases and J by 5 bases, and 10 bases separated the two germline ends. Looked up from germline, CDR1 is KGHSH and CDR2 is LQKENI. The CDR3, as DNA: TGTGCCAGCTCACCTAATCTAGAAACTGAAGCTTTCTTT. Translation gives CASSPNLETEAFF.

The V and J genes are TRBV6-1 and TRBJ2-7, with 10 bases fitting TRBD1. CDR3 length: 13 residues. Trimming at V came to 4 bases and at J to 7 bases, leaving 4 bases not matched to a gene. Germline V gene data show CDR1 as MNHNS and CDR2 as SASEGT. The chain's CDR3 is CASSADRGLEQYF. In DNA form, the CDR3 reads TGTGCCAGCAGTGCTGACAGGGGGCTGGAGCAGTACTTC.

The chain uses TRBV6-4 and TRBJ1-1; possible D gene TRBD1, 6 bases. The germline gives CDR1 MRHNA, CDR2 SNTAGT. Trimming shortened V by 6 bases and J by 8 bases, and 19 bases separated the two germline ends. This CDR3 is built from 14 residues. CDR3 nucleotides: TGTGCCAGCAGCCTACTTGCCGGGGGGCGAGAAGCTTTCTTT. The encoded protein is CASSLLAGGREAFF.

This sequence joins TRBV10-3 and TRBJ2-1; 9 nucleotides line up with TRBD2. CDR3 length: 14 amino acids. Germline CDR1 is ENHRY and CDR2 is SYGVKD. V was pared by 9 bases and J by 7 bases, with 10 bases of the junction left unmatched. The CDR3 loop is CAIASGLAGNEQFF. CDR3 in DNA: TGTGCCATTGCTTCGGGACTAGCTGGGAATGAGCAGTTCTTC.

The chain employs TRBV6-5 and TRBJ1-2, with TRBD1 matching over 9 bases. The V and J ends lost 6 bases and 2 bases, in that order; junction bases with no gene match: 7. Per the germline V gene, CDR1 is MNHEY and CDR2 is SVGAGI. The CDR3 extends over 15 amino acids. The CDR3 region is CASRPEGTGNYGYTF. The CDR3 region has the DNA TGTGCCAGCAGGCCCGAGGGGACAGGGAACTATGGCTACACCTTC.

The chain employs TRBV30 and TRBJ2-3, with D possibly TRBD1 on 6 matching bases. The CDR3 contains 13 residues. Germline V CDR1 and CDR2: GTSNPN, SVGIG (reference sequence). The ends were cut back, 3 bases at V and 5 bases at J, with 12 bases in the middle. In nucleotides, the CDR3 is TGTGCCTGGAGCCTACAGGGAAGAGATACGCAGTATTTT. It translates to CAWSLQGRDTQYF.

This sequence joins TRBV4-1 and TRBJ2-6; 7 bases agree with TRBD1. Per the germline V gene, CDR1 is MGHRA and CDR2 is YSYEKL. This CDR3 has 17 residues. J gave up 3 bases and V 5 bases, and 10 bases lay outside the gene matches. The CDR3 DNA reads as TGCGCCAGCAGCTTGGGACAGCCCCGGAGTGGGGCCAACGTCCTGACTTTC. Its protein product is CASSLGQPRSGANVLTF.

This clone turned up a few times. The chain combines TRBV5-1 with TRBJ2-7, with a weak D call TRBD2 (6 bases). The CDR3 runs 14 residues. Per the germline V gene, CDR1 is SGHRS and CDR2 is YFSETQ. The V and J ends lost 2 bases and 5 bases respectively, with 14 bases between them. CDR3 protein: CASSFGGRGDEQYF. Written as DNA, the CDR3 is TGCGCCAGCAGCTTCGGCGGGCGGGGTGACGAGCAGTACTTC. Full variable domain (outside the CDR3, taken from reference TRBV5-1 and TRBJ2-7): KAGVTQTPRYLIKTRGQQVTLSCSPISGHRSVSWYQQTPGQGLQFLFEYFSETQRNKGNFPGRFSGRQFSNSRSEMNVSTLELGDSALYLCASSFGGRGDEQYFGPGTRLTVT.

V gene TRBV6-1 combines with J gene TRBJ2-5, with 7 positions matching TRBD1. This CDR3 is built from 13 residues. The germline V gene encodes CDR1 MNHNS and CDR2 SASEGT. V was pared by 7 bases and J by 5 bases, with 7 bases of the junction left unmatched. The CDR3 coding sequence is TGTGCCAGCAACAGGGGTGCGGTCGAGACCCAGTACTTC. It specifies CASNRGAVETQYF.

The chain employs TRBV4-2 and TRBJ2-7, with D possibly being TRBD1 or TRBD2 (6 bases each). V dropped 5 bases and J dropped 1 base, with 27 bases sitting between them. Germline V gene lookup returns CDR1 LGHNA and CDR2 YNFKEQ. The CDR3 is made up of 19 amino acids. DNA for the CDR3: TGTGCCAGCAGCTTGGGTAGTTTTTGGCCGACTAGGGGGTCCTACGAGCAGTACTTC. Translation: CASSLGSFWPTRGSYEQYF.

The CDR3 region is CASTFRWVSGANVLTF. The DNA for the CDR3 is TGTGCCAGCACCTTTCGGTGGGTCTCTGGGGCCAACGTCCTGACTTTC. The chain is built from TRBV2 and TRBJ2-6, with D uncertain. The CDR3 is 16 residues long. Germline CDR1 is SNHLY and CDR2 is FYNNEI. The V end lost 7 bases, the J end lost 0 bases, and 13 bases lay between the germline ends.

V is TRBV19 and J is TRBJ2-2, with 7 nucleotides matching TRBD2. V was pared by 10 bases and J by 1 base, with 3 bases of the junction left unmatched. The germline gives CDR1 LNHDA, CDR2 SQIVND (reference sequence). CDR3 length equals 13 residues. The CDR3 DNA reads TGTGCCACCCAGCGGGGGAACACCGGGGAGCTGTTTTTT. Translated: CATQRGNTGELFF.